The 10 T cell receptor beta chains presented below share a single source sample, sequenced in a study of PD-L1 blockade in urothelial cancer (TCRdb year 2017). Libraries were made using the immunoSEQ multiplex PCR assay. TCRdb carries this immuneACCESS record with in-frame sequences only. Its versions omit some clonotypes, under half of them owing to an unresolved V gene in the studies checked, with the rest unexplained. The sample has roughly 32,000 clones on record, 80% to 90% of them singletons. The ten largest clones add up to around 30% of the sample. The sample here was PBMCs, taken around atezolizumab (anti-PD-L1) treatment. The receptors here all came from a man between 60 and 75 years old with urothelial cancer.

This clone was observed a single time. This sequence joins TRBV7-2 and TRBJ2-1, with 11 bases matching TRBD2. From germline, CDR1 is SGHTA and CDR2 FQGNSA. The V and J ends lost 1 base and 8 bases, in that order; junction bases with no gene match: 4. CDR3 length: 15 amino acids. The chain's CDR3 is CASSLVPLAGDEQFF. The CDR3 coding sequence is TGTGCCAGCAGCTTAGTGCCACTAGCGGGGGATGAGCAGTTCTTC.

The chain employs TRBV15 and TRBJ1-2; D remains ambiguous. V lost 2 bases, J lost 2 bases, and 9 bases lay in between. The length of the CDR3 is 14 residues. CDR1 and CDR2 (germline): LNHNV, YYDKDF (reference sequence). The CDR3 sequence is CATSRSTVNYGYTF. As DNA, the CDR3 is TGTGCCACCAGCAGAAGTACGGTAAACTATGGCTACACCTTC.

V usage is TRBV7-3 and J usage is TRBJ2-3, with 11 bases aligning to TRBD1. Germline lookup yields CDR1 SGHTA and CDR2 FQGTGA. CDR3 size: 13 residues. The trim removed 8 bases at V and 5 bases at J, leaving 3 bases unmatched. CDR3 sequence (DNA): TGTGCCAGCGGGGACAGGGGGGGAGATACGCAGTATTTT. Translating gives CASGDRGGDTQYF.

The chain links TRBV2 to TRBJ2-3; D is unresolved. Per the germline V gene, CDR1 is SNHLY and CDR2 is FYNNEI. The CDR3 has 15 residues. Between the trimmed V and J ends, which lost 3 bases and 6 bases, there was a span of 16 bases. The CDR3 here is CASSDVVFVSDTQYF. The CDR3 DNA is TGTGCCAGCAGTGACGTCGTATTTGTATCGGATACGCAGTATTTT.

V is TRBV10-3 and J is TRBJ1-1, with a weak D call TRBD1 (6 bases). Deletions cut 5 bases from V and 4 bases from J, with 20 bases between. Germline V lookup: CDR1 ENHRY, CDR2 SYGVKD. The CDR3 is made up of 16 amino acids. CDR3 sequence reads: CAISFGQNRAGTEAFF. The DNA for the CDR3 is TGTGCCATCAGTTTCGGACAGAACCGGGCTGGCACTGAAGCTTTCTTT.

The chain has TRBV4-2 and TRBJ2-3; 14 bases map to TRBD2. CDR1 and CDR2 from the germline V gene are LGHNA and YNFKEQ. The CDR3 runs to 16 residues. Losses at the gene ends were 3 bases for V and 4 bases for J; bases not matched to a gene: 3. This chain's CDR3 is CASSQMGLAGADTQYF. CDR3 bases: TGTGCCAGCAGCCAGATGGGACTAGCGGGGGCAGATACGCAGTATTTT.

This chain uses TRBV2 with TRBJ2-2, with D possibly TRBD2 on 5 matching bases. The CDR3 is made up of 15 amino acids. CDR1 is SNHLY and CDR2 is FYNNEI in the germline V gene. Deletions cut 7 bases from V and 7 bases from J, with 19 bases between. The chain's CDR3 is CASTLGSVKVGELFF. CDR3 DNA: TGTGCCAGCACCCTGGGTAGCGTAAAGGTCGGGGAGCTGTTTTTT. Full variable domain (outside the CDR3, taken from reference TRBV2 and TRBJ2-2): EPEVTQTPSHQVTQMGQEVILRCVPISNHLYFYWYRQILGQKVEFLVSFYNNEISEKSEIFDDQFSVERPDGSNFTLKIRSTKLEDSAMYFCASTLGSVKVGELFFGEGSRLTVL.

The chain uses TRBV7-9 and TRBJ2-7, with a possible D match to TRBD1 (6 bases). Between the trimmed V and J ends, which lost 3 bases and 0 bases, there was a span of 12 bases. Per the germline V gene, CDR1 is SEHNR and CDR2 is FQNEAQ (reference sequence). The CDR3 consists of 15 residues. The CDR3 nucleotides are TGTGCCAGCAGCTTTCCCCAGGGGCTCTCCTACGAGCAGTACTTC. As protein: CASSFPQGLSYEQYF.

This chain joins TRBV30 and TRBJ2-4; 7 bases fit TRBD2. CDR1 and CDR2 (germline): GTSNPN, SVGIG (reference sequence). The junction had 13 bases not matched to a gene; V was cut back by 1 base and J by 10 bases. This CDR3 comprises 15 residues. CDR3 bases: TGTGCCTGGAGTGGCTGGGACTATCAAGGTGGTATTCAGTACTTC. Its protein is CAWSGWDYQGGIQYF.

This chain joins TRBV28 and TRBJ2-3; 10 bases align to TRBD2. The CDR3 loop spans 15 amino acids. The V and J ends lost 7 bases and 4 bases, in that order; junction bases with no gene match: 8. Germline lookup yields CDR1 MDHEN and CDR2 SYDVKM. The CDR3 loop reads CASTTPSGGADTQYF. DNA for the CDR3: TGTGCCAGCACCACCCCTAGCGGGGGAGCAGATACGCAGTATTTT.